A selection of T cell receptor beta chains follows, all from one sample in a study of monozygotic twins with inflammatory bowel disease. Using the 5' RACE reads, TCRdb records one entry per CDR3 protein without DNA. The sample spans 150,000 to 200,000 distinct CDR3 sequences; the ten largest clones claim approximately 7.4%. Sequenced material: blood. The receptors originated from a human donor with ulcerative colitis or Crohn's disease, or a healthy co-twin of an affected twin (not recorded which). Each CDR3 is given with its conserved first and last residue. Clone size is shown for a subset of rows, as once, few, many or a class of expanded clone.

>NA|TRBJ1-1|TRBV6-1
CASSPHTGELNTEAFF
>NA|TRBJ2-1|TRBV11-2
CASSLGSSGGAYNEQFF
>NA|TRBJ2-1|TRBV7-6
CASSLWDRRHNEQFF
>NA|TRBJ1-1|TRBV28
CASSPQTITGDTEAFF
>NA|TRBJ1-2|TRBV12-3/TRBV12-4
CASSFGLSKGYTF
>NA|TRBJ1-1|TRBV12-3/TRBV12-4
CASSFGWGGDTEAFF
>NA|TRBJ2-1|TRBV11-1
CASSLGQSWSEQFF
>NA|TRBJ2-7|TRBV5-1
CASSLGRERSYEQYF
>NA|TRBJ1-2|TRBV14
CASSHRDSDYQTIYGYTF
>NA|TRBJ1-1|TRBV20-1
CSASRGQGMGNTEAFF
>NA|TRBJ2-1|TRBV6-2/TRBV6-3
CASSSAVDSTVQFF
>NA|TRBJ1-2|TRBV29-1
CSAGTVSYGYTF
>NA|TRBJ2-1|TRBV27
CASSLNRGGASGRRHEQFF
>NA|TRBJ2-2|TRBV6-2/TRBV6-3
CASSLTDTGELFF
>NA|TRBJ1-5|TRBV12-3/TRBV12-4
CASSSGQTTVNQPQHF
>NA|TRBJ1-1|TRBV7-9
CASSLVSEAFF
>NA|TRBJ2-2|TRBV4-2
CASSQESTPYTGELFF
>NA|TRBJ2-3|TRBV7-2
CASSLSGPTDTHYF
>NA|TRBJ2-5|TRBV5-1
CASSLVRGRIQETQYF
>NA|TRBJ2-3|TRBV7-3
CASSLGIYNTDTQYF
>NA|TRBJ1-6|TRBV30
CATRASYNSPLHF
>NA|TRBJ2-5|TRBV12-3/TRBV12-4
CASSGLQETQYF
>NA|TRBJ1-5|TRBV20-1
CSASAAQQNQPQHF
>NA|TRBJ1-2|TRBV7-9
CASSSRLGKGYGYTF
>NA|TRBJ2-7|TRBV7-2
CASSLDVGPAYEQYF
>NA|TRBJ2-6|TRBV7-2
CASSWTALFSGANVLTF
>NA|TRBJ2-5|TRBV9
CASSAWDGGATETQYF
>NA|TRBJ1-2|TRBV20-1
CSARDLRTNGYTF
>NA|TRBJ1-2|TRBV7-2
CASSLVLENYGYTF
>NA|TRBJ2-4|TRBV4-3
CASSQDQGRGAKNIQYF
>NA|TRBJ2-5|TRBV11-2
CASSLTAGGQETQYF
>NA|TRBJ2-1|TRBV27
CASLGSSYNEQFF
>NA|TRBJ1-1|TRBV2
CASSRVPRTVTEEAFF
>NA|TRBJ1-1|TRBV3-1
CASSQEGPNTEAFF
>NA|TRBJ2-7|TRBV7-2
CASSLVRRGLAHEQYF
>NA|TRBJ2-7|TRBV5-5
CASSLVTSGISSYEQYF
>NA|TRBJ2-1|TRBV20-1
CSARGSGSSDEQFF
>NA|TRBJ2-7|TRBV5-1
CASSLSQGQNEQYF
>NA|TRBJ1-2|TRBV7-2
CASSLETKRNGYTF
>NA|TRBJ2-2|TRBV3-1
CASRQPGTGYPGELFF
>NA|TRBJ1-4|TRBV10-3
CAISEKAGNNEKLFF
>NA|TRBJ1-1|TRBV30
CAWHEGGTEAFF
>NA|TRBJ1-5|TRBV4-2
CASSQGQGGDQPQHF
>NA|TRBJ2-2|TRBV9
CASSVLSISEELFF
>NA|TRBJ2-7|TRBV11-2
CASSTREGGDPDEQYF
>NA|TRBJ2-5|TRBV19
CASSPLRGTGEETQYF
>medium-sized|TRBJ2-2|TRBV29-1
CSVRQARSAGELFF
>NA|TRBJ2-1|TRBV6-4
CASSPSGPVGDEQFF
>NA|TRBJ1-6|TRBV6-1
CASNDRNNSPLHF
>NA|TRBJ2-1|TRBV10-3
CAISARQGSGAYNEQFF
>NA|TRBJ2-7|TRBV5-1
CASSFASGTAFPQKYF
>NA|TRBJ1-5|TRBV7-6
CASSLTGEGQPQHF
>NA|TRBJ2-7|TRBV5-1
CASSLAGPSGSSYEQYF
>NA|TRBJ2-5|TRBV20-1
CSARISMETQYF
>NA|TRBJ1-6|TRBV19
CASSSSTAGTNSPLHF
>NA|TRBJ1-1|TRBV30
CAWQGWTEAFF
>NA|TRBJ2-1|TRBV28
CASRKQGTSGIPTNEQFF
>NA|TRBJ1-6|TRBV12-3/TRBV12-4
CASSPPGTGSTPLHF
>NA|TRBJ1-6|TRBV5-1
CASSLAGQGAVSPLHF
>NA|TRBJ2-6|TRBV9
CASSAGVGANVLTF